The entry below describes one T cell receptor beta chain. What it binds is not known. The V gene lost 5 bases and the J gene lost 1 base, with 11 bases spanning the gap. Germline values: CDR1 MNHNY, CDR2 SVGAGI (reference sequence). The CDR3 length is 14 residues. The sample is drawn from a study of beta chain features in type 1 diabetes. General study points: Patients with Type 1 diabetes showed moderately but significantly shorter TCRB CDR3s in all four CD4+ subsets. Sequencing the cDNA could make cells with high TCR expression show up more than they should. Researchers reported that naive, central memory and Treg TCRB repertoires appeared more similar in patients than in healthy donors. VDJ junctions from patients with type 1 diabetes contained fewer insertions and more deletions.

Isolated RNA was reverse transcribed in full, so expressed TCRB transcripts were sequenced. Clones were sequenced by immunoSEQ multiplex PCR, and TCRdb holds only the in-frame ones, with some missing. The sample consists of 200,000 to 250,000 clones, around 9.6% of them appearing once. The TCR originated in a woman aged 18-29 years in good health. Sequenced material: naive CD4+ T cells from blood. The chain recombines TRBV6-6 with TRBJ1-1, with unresolved D. The CDR3 DNA reads as TGTGCCAGCAGTCGGGTGGAGGGGAACACTGAAGCTTTCTTT. Translation: CASSRVEGNTEAFF.